One sample yielded the 13 T cell receptor beta chains listed below, sequenced in a study of blood T cell repertoires in COVID-19. Assay used: immunoSEQ multiplex PCR; TCRdb lists only in-frame clones, some missing. Of around 500,000 clones listed, roughly 90% are singletons. The sequenced sample consisted of PBMCs or T cells enriched from blood (not recorded which). The receptors were sampled from a middle-aged woman who had recovered from COVID-19.

The rearrangement joins TRBV4-3 to TRBJ1-3; 8 nucleotides agree with TRBD1. The CDR3 consists of 16 residues. Germline-derived CDR1 and CDR2 are LGHNA and YSLEER. J lost 3 bases, V lost 0 bases, and 4 bases had no gene match. The CDR3 DNA is TGCGCCAGCAGCCAAGATCACGGACAGGGTGGAAACACCATATATTTT. This encodes CASSQDHGQGGNTIYF.

The CDR3 nucleotides are TGTGCCAGCAGCGAATACAGGGGGGCGAACTATGGCTACACCTTC. It codes for CASSEYRGANYGYTF. This chain connects TRBV7-6 to TRBJ1-2, with TRBD1 matching 8 bases. J gave up 2 bases and V 5 bases, and 7 bases lay outside the gene matches. CDR3 size: 15 residues. Germline assignment: CDR1 SGHVS and CDR2 FNYEAQ. Based on the CDR3 plus reference TRBV7-6 and TRBJ1-2, the full variable domain is GAGVSQSPRYKVTKRGQDVALRCDPISGHVSLYWYRQALGQGPEFLTYFNYEAQQDKSGLPNDRFSAERPEGSISTLTIQRTEQRDSAMYRCASSEYRGANYGYTFGSGTRLTVV.

The chain's CDR3 is CASSRSGLAKNIQYF. The CDR3 DNA follows: TGTGCCAGCAGCCGGAGCGGCCTAGCCAAAAACATTCAGTACTTC. V usage is TRBV3-1 (or the pseudogene TRBV3-2) and J usage is TRBJ2-4; possibly TRBD2 for D (5 bases). The CDR3 has 15 amino acids. Trimming pared 4 bases from V and 0 bases from J, leaving 10 bases between. Germline V gene sequence: CDR1 LGHDT, CDR2 YNNKEL (reference sequence).

The rearrangement links TRBV5-1 to TRBJ2-7; TRBD1 matches at 8 bases. The CDR3 extends over 14 amino acids. V was pared by 2 bases and J by 5 bases, with 6 bases of the junction left unmatched. Germline V CDR1 and CDR2: SGHRS, YFSETQ. CDR3 region: CASSLGQGPNEQYF. The CDR3 DNA reads TGCGCCAGCAGCTTAGGACAGGGCCCCAACGAGCAGTACTTC.

V and J are TRBV6-5 and TRBJ1-1; D is unresolved. The CDR3 spans 11 residues. Per the germline V gene, CDR1 is MNHEY and CDR2 is SVGAGI. V lost 6 bases to trimming and J lost 3 bases, with 5 bases between them. CDR3 sequence (DNA): TGTGCCAGCAGACATGACACTGAAGCTTTCTTT. Its translation is CASRHDTEAFF.

The chain carries TRBV10-1 and TRBJ2-4; 8 bases map to TRBD1. Trimming removed 3 bases from V and 2 bases from J; junction bases left unmatched: 9. The CDR3 runs to 17 residues. Germline lookup yields CDR1 WNHNN and CDR2 SYGVQD (reference sequence). The CDR3 reads CASSDFGQGDPKNIQYF. The CDR3, as DNA: TGCGCCAGCAGTGACTTCGGACAGGGAGATCCCAAAAACATTCAGTACTTC.

The rearrangement links TRBV6-5 to TRBJ1-1, with 9 nucleotides matching TRBD1. From germline, CDR1 is MNHEY and CDR2 SVGAGI. With 6 bases clipped from V and 8 bases from J, the junction kept 10 bases outside the gene matches. CDR3 length equals 14 residues. The CDR3, as DNA: TGTGCCAGCAGAACTCCGGGACAGGGAGACGAAGCTTTCTTT. Its protein is CASRTPGQGDEAFF.

The chain joins TRBV7-2 to TRBJ1-2; unclear D gene. CDR1 and CDR2 (germline): SGHTA, FQGNSA. The V end lost 5 bases, the J end lost 3 bases, and 13 bases lay between the germline ends. The CDR3 runs 14 residues. This chain's CDR3 is CASSAGRVHYGYTF. DNA of the CDR3: TGTGCCAGCAGCGCTGGTCGGGTTCACTATGGCTACACCTTC.

The chain carries TRBV3-1 (or the pseudogene TRBV3-2) and TRBJ1-1; possible D gene TRBD1, 5 bases. The CDR3 consists of 15 residues. V was clipped by 6 bases and J by 0 bases, with 14 bases between them. Per germline, CDR1 LGHDT and CDR2 YNNKEL (reference sequence). The CDR3 sequence is CASSRQGGMNTEAFF. CDR3 in DNA: TGTGCCAGCAGTCGGCAGGGTGGGATGAACACTGAAGCTTTCTTT.

As regards this clone: The junction departs from the called germline gene at one end, perhaps through a read error. The chain uses TRBV7-7 and TRBJ2-3; 9 bases match TRBD2. CDR3 length equals 15 residues. CDR1 is SSHAT, CDR2 FNYEAQ, per germline (reference sequence). This CDR3 is CASSPGTSSTDTQYF. DNA of the CDR3: TGTGCTAGCAGCCCCGGGACTAGCAGCACAGATACGCAGTATTTT.

The chain joins TRBV4-3 to TRBJ1-3; D perhaps matches TRBD1 (6 bases). The germline V gene encodes CDR1 LGHNA and CDR2 YSLEER. V lost 1 base and J 2 bases, leaving 9 bases between the germline ends. CDR3 length: 15 amino acids. The CDR3 nucleotides are TGCGCCAGCAGCCAAGGGGCAGGGGCTGGAAACACCATATATTTT. It encodes CASSQGAGAGNTIYF.

V gene TRBV20-1 combines with J gene TRBJ2-7; 13 bases fit TRBD2. The CDR3 totals 14 residues. CDR1 and CDR2 from the germline V gene are DFQATT and SNEGSKA (reference sequence). V lost 3 bases, J lost 6 bases, and 5 bases stayed unmatched. CDR3 amino acids: CSASPGLAGPEQYF. Here the CDR3 DNA reads TGCAGTGCTAGTCCGGGACTAGCGGGACCCGAGCAGTACTTC.

The chain couples TRBV5-6 to TRBJ2-2, with D unresolved. Germline V lookup: CDR1 SGHDT, CDR2 YYEEEE. The V end lost 5 bases, the J end lost 7 bases, and 9 bases lay between the germline ends. The CDR3 spans 12 residues. The CDR3 DNA reads TGTGCCAGCAGTCTCCCACTCGGGGAGCTGTTTTTT. Translated, it gives CASSLPLGELFF.